This T cell receptor beta chain was sequenced in a study of cytomegalovirus exposure and HLA in healthy donors. Study-wide findings and caveats: There were 150 to 200 TCR beta chains listed as cytomegalovirus-associated.

This CDR3 region has 12 residues. Germline loops: CDR1 MRHNA, CDR2 SNTAGT. V lost 7 bases and J 6 bases, leaving 13 bases between the germline ends. Note on this clone: Its specificity is not known.

The PCR made use of 60 Vbeta and 13 Jbeta primers. Assay used: immunoSEQ multiplex PCR; TCRdb lists only in-frame clones, some missing. In the table there are more than 95,000 clones, 75% to 85% of which are singletons. The clonotype originates from a woman between 45 and 60 years old in good health and CMV-seropositive. J is TRBJ2-7 and V is TRBV6-4, with D possibly TRBD1 on 7 matching bases. Sequenced material: PBMCs. In DNA, the CDR3 is TGTGCCAGCAACAGACAGGGAGGCGAGCAGTACTTC. Its protein product is CASNRQGGEQYF.